Shown below are 31 T cell receptor beta chains from a single sample sequenced in a study of blood T cell repertoires in COVID-19. Using immunoSEQ multiplex PCR, the repertoire was profiled, and TCRdb retains in-frame clones only, with some absent. The sample has approximately 170,000 clones, about 88% seen once; the top ten hold about 1.1%. Sequenced input: peripheral blood. All receptors derive from a man aged 25 to 45 with acute or convalescent COVID-19.

This clone has more than one count but fewer than ten. The V call is TRBV29-1, the J call TRBJ1-3; 8 bases fit TRBD1. Losses at the gene ends were 2 bases for V and 4 bases for J; bases not matched to a gene: 4. Germline V lookup: CDR1 SQVTM, CDR2 ANQGSEA. The CDR3 spans 14 residues. The CDR3 reads CSVESRDRGNTIYF. The CDR3 DNA reads as TGCAGCGTTGAAAGCCGGGACAGGGGAAACACCATATATTTT.

The rearrangement joins TRBV28 to TRBJ2-5; 7 nucleotides line up with TRBD1. CDR1 MDHEN and CDR2 SYDVKM come from the germline V gene. V shed 6 bases and J 5 bases; nucleotides not matched to a gene: 6. The CDR3 consists of 13 residues. Written as DNA, the CDR3 is TGTGCCAGCAGACAGGGGTTGGGGGAGACCCAGTACTTC. Translating gives CASRQGLGETQYF.

V is TRBV5-4 and J is TRBJ1-2, with TRBD1 matching 12 bases. The CDR3 runs to 14 residues. Looked up from germline, CDR1 is SGHNT and CDR2 is YYREEE (reference sequence). V lost 7 bases to trimming and J lost 4 bases; unmatched junction nucleotides: 5. The CDR3 sequence is CASGDRGHSYGYTF. CDR3 DNA: TGTGCCAGCGGGGACAGGGGGCATTCCTATGGCTACACCTTC.

This chain uses TRBV11-2 with TRBJ1-6; weak D call: TRBD1 (6 bases). The germline gives CDR1 SGHAT, CDR2 FQNNGV. Trimming removed 3 bases from V and 6 bases from J, with 9 bases in between. The CDR3 is 14 amino acids. The CDR3 DNA sequence: TGTGCCAGCAGCTTTCTACAGGGTAATTCACCCCTCCACTTT. Translation: CASSFLQGNSPLHF.

In nucleotides, the CDR3 is TGTGCCAGCAGCGGGACAGGCACGAATTCACCCCTCCACTTT. Translation: CASSGTGTNSPLHF. The chain recombines TRBV7-9 with TRBJ1-6; TRBD1 aligns across 8 bases. CDR1 is SEHNR and CDR2 is FQNEAQ in the germline V gene (reference sequence). The V gene end was trimmed by 5 bases and the J gene end by 7 bases; junction bases not matched to a gene: 4. The CDR3 sequence is 14 residues long.

This clone was found once. The chain links TRBV28 to TRBJ1-3; 7 nucleotides agree with TRBD1. From germline, CDR1 is MDHEN and CDR2 SYDVKM. J was trimmed by 4 bases and V by 6 bases; bases with no gene match: 3. This CDR3 comprises 13 residues. The CDR3 DNA reads as TGTGCCAGCAGGACGACAGGGGGAAACACCATATATTTT. This encodes CASRTTGGNTIYF.

The chain employs TRBV5-1 and TRBJ1-2; D is uncertain. The CDR3 is made up of 14 amino acids. Germline V gene data show CDR1 as SGHRS and CDR2 as YFSETQ. V was cut by 3 bases and J by 7 bases, with 16 bases left in between. CDR3 loop: CASSSTQSPPGYTF. CDR3 in DNA: TGCGCCAGCAGCTCCACCCAGTCCCCTCCTGGCTACACCTTC.

On this clone: The same CDR3 can be traced to other DNA sequences in this sample. The CDR3 DNA reads as TGTGCCTGGAGTGGTCTAGCGGGCTACAATGAGCAGTTCTTC. Protein sequence: CAWSGLAGYNEQFF. The chain carries TRBV30 and TRBJ2-1; 8 bases line up with TRBD2. After removal of 1 base from V and 3 bases from J, the junction contained 2 bases not matched to a gene. The CDR3 extends over 14 amino acids. Germline V lookup: CDR1 GTSNPN, CDR2 SVGIG (reference sequence).

The rearrangement joins TRBV5-4 to TRBJ2-1; 10 bases line up with TRBD1. The CDR3 sequence is 14 residues long. V trimming: 4 bases; J trimming: 9 bases; junction bases outside the gene matches: 7. From germline, CDR1 is SGHNT and CDR2 YYREEE (reference sequence). For the CDR3, the DNA is TGTGCCAGCAGCACCGGACAGGGGGTGGGTGAGCAGTTCTTC. Amino acid sequence: CASSTGQGVGEQFF.

V gene TRBV5-1 combines with J gene TRBJ1-1, with D possibly matching TRBD1 (5 bases). V shed 0 bases and J shed 3 bases, with 12 bases lying between them. The CDR3 is 15 residues long. CDR1 SGHRS and CDR2 YFSETQ come from the germline V gene. This CDR3 reads CASSLGRGDDTEAFF. The CDR3 DNA is TGCGCCAGCAGCTTGGGACGGGGGGACGACACTGAAGCTTTCTTT.

This clone has a single count. The genes are TRBV29-1 and TRBJ2-1, with D unclear. Germline V gene data show CDR1 as SQVTM and CDR2 as ANQGSEA. Trimming took 5 bases from V and 4 from J, leaving 9 bases between them. This CDR3 spans 12 amino acids. CDR3 nucleotides: TGCAGCGTTAAGCTATCATACAATGAGCAGTTCTTC. Residues: CSVKLSYNEQFF.

The J gene is TRBJ2-3, the V gene TRBV4-1; a weak D match, TRBD1 (5 bases). CDR3 length equals 15 residues. The V end lost 0 bases, the J end lost 6 bases, and 13 bases lay between the germline ends. Germline V CDR1 and CDR2: MGHRA, YSYEKL. In nucleotides, the CDR3 is TGCGCCAGCAGCCAAGATGGGCAGGGATTCGATACGCAGTATTTT. It is translated as CASSQDGQGFDTQYF.

The rearrangement joins TRBV5-5 to TRBJ2-7; TRBD1 agrees at 8 bases. The CDR3 spans 15 residues. Germline loops: CDR1 SGHKS, CDR2 YYEKEE (reference sequence). Trimming at V came to 4 bases and at J to 1 base, leaving 7 bases not matched to a gene. In nucleotides, the CDR3 is TGTGCCAGCAGCCCACGGACAGGGTTTTCCTACGAGCAGTACTTC. Its translation: CASSPRTGFSYEQYF.

In this sample, this clone turned up a few times. This chain uses TRBV30 with TRBJ1-6; D gene ambiguous. Per germline, CDR1 GTSNPN and CDR2 SVGIG (reference sequence). This CDR3 is 14 amino acids long. Between the trimmed V and J ends, which lost 1 base and 5 bases, there was a span of 9 bases. In DNA form, the CDR3 reads TGTGCCTGGAGTGGGGGAGGCGATAATTCACCCCTCCACTTT. Translated: CAWSGGGDNSPLHF.

The V and J genes are TRBV7-8 and TRBJ2-1; 15 nucleotides match TRBD2. The J segment lost 8 bases and the V segment lost 4 bases, leaving 9 bases of the junction unmatched. The CDR3 consists of 17 residues. Germline loops: CDR1 SGHVS, CDR2 FQNEAQ. The CDR3 is CASSSRTSGGAGDEQFF. The CDR3, as DNA: TGTGCCAGCAGCTCCCGGACTAGCGGGGGGGCCGGGGATGAGCAGTTCTTC.

This chain connects TRBV30 to TRBJ1-3; D is possibly TRBD1 (6 bases). In germline, CDR1 is GTSNPN, CDR2 SVGIG (reference sequence). V lost 0 bases, J lost 4 bases, and 13 bases lay in between. CDR3 length equals 15 residues. CDR3 sequence: CAWSVLWDTGNTIYF. The CDR3 bases are TGTGCCTGGAGTGTACTATGGGACACCGGAAACACCATATATTTT.

The V gene is TRBV14, the J gene TRBJ2-7, with 7 bases lining up with TRBD1. CDR3 size: 13 residues. Germline loops: CDR1 SGHDN, CDR2 FVKESK. V shed 1 base, J shed 6 bases, and the junction held 3 bases outside the gene matches. CDR3 protein: CASSQATGFEQYF. The CDR3 nucleotides read TGTGCCAGCAGCCAAGCGACAGGGTTCGAGCAGTACTTC.

The chain is built from TRBV7-9 and TRBJ1-4; D is perhaps TRBD1 (6 bases). Germline V gene sequence: CDR1 SEHNR, CDR2 FQNEAQ (reference sequence). The CDR3 loop spans 16 amino acids. V shed 5 bases and J shed 4 bases, with 17 bases lying between them. The CDR3 nucleotides read TGTGCCAGCAGCCAGATAGCGGGGGGCTTTAATGAAAAACTGTTTTTT. Amino acids: CASSQIAGGFNEKLFF.

The rearrangement joins TRBV7-9 to TRBJ1-6; 11 nucleotides agree with TRBD1. Germline trimming cut 7 bases from V and 5 bases from J; bases unmatched to any gene: 4. This CDR3 comprises 15 residues. Germline CDR1 reads SEHNR; CDR2 reads FQNEAQ (reference sequence). CDR3 DNA sequence: TGTGCCAGCAACCCGGGACAGGGGGATAATTCACCCCTCCACTTT. Encoded protein: CASNPGQGDNSPLHF.

The V call is TRBV6-5, the J call TRBJ2-1; 8 bases line up with TRBD2. J was trimmed by 9 bases and V by 2 bases; bases with no gene match: 6. CDR3 size: 14 residues. Looked up from germline, CDR1 is MNHEY and CDR2 is SVGAGI. CDR3 in amino acids: CASSYGAGVGEQFF. The CDR3, as DNA: TGTGCCAGCAGTTACGGAGCGGGAGTAGGTGAGCAGTTCTTC.

The rearrangement joins TRBV28 to TRBJ2-5; D unresolved. CDR1 and CDR2 (germline): MDHEN, SYDVKM. The V end lost 5 bases, the J end lost 7 bases, and 11 bases lay between the germline ends. This CDR3 comprises 12 residues. CDR3: CASSVPSGTQYF. The CDR3 bases are TGTGCCAGCAGTGTACCTTCGGGGACCCAGTACTTC.

The chain uses TRBV9 and TRBJ2-3, with 8 bases that match TRBD2. The CDR3 contains 15 residues. With 4 bases clipped from V and 1 base from J, the junction kept 5 bases outside the gene matches. Germline CDR1 and CDR2: SGDLS and YYNGEE. Written as DNA, the CDR3 is TGTGCCAGCAGCATAGGACTAGCCCGCACAGATACGCAGTATTTT. This codes for CASSIGLARTDTQYF. Filled out from reference TRBV9 and TRBJ2-3, the complete variable domain reads DSGVTQTPKHLITATGQRVTLRCSPRSGDLSVYWYQQSLDQGLQFLIQYYNGEERAKGNILERFSAQQFPDLHSELNLSSLELGDSALYFCASSIGLARTDTQYFGPGTRLTVL.

The rearrangement joins TRBV2 to TRBJ1-6; D is undetermined. The CDR3 totals 15 residues. Trimming pared 7 bases from V and 14 bases from J, leaving 24 bases between. Per germline, CDR1 SNHLY and CDR2 FYNNEI. The CDR3 nucleotides are TGTGCCAGCACCCAGTTCAGCGGGTCGGGAGAGGCCCTCCACTTT. Protein product: CASTQFSGSGEALHF.

The table lists this clone with a count of one. V usage is TRBV20-1 and J usage is TRBJ1-2; no definite D call. In germline, CDR1 is DFQATT, CDR2 SNEGSKA (reference sequence). The length of the CDR3 is 12 residues. Trimming pared 3 bases from V and 8 bases from J, leaving 13 bases between. The CDR3 protein is CSASRGSRGYTF. The CDR3 DNA reads as TGCAGTGCTAGTAGAGGTAGTAGGGGCTACACCTTC.

The J gene is TRBJ1-1, the V gene TRBV27; a possible D gene is TRBD1 (5 bases). V was clipped by 6 bases and J by 4 bases, with 21 bases between them. CDR1 MNHEY and CDR2 SMNVEV come from the germline V gene (reference sequence). The CDR3 consists of 16 residues. The CDR3 spells CASRTEGRGSSTEAFF. The CDR3 region has the DNA TGTGCCAGCAGGACAGAGGGGAGGGGTTCATCCACTGAAGCTTTCTTT.

V usage is TRBV5-3 and J usage is TRBJ2-7; 9 bases map to TRBD1. TRBV5-3 counts as an open reading frame of uncertain function. V was clipped by 4 bases and J by 0 bases; unmatched bases: 5. This CDR3 spans 15 amino acids. The DNA of the CDR3 is TGTGCCAGAAGCCTAGACAGGGGGAGCTCCTACGAGCAGTACTTC. Its translation: CARSLDRGSSYEQYF.

This clone has a handful of counts. The chain's CDR3 is CASSPLGGGYTF. Written as DNA, the CDR3 is TGTGCCAGTAGTCCCCTCGGGGGGGGCTACACCTTC. The rearrangement links TRBV19 to TRBJ1-2; maybe TRBD1 (5 bases). The V end lost 5 bases, the J end lost 8 bases, and 12 bases lay between the germline ends. The CDR3 runs to 12 residues. Germline lookup yields CDR1 LNHDA and CDR2 SQIVND (reference sequence).

This sequence joins TRBV5-4 and TRBJ2-1; TRBD2 is a possible D gene (7 bases). Germline V gene lookup returns CDR1 SGHNT and CDR2 YYREEE (reference sequence). Trimming pared 4 bases from V and 10 bases from J, leaving 21 bases between. The CDR3 is 15 amino acids. Here the CDR3 DNA reads TGTGCCAGCAGCCGGGGGCGGACTAGGATAGAGGAGCAGTTCTTC. Encoded protein: CASSRGRTRIEEQFF.

J is TRBJ2-3 and V is TRBV4-2; D is ambiguous. The CDR3 contains 17 residues. V was pared by 0 bases and J by 4 bases, with 17 bases between. The germline gives CDR1 LGHNA, CDR2 YNFKEQ. Here the CDR3 DNA reads TGTGCCAGCAGCCAAGATGGCACAACCCACCCCGCAGATACGCAGTATTTT. Translation gives CASSQDGTTHPADTQYF.

The CDR3 DNA reads as TGTGCCAGCTCACCACGTTTCCTAGCGGATGAAACCTACAATGAGCAGTTCTTC. This translates into CASSPRFLADETYNEQFF. The rearrangement joins TRBV18 to TRBJ2-1, with TRBD2 identical over 7 bases. CDR1 is KGHSH, CDR2 LQKENI, per germline. Trimming cost V 1 base and J 2 bases; bases outside gene matches: 11. The CDR3 length is 18 residues.

The rearrangement uses TRBV19 and TRBJ1-5, with a possible D match to TRBD1 (5 bases). CDR1 and CDR2 (germline): LNHDA, SQIVND (reference sequence). The CDR3 totals 14 residues. Trimming cost V 0 bases and J 7 bases, with 10 bases left between them. The CDR3 nucleotides are TGTGCCAGTAGTATAGATGGGGCGGAGCAGCCCCAGCATTTT. It translates to CASSIDGAEQPQHF. Full variable domain (remainder filled in from reference TRBV19 and TRBJ1-5): DGGITQSPKYLFRKEGQNVTLSCEQNLNHDAMYWYRQDPGQGLRLIYYSQIVNDFQKGDIAEGYSVSREKKESFPLTVTSAQKNPTAFYLCASSIDGAEQPQHFGDGTRLSIL.